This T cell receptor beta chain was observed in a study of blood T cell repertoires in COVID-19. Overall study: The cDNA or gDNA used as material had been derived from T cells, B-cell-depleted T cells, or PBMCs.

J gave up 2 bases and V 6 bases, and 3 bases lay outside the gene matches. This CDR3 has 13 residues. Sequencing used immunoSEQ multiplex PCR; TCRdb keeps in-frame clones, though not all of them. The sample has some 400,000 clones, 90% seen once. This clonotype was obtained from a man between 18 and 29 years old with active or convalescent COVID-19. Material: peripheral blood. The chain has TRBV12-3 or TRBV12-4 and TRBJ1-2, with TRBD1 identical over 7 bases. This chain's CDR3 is CASSKDRNYGYTF. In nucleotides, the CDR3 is TGTGCCAGCAGCAAGGACAGGAACTATGGCTACACCTTC.